This T cell receptor beta chain is drawn from a study of blood T cells in healthy people across ages. Study observations and caveats: Roughly linear declines in TCR beta diversity per million T cells occurred with age.

CDR1 and CDR2 from the germline V gene are SGHRS and YFSETQ. The CDR3 spans 16 residues. The J segment lost 3 bases and the V segment lost 3 bases, leaving 4 bases of the junction unmatched. With respect to this clonotype: Its antigen is unknown.

A sample-barcoded 5' primer and a J-beta primer mix were used in a second PCR of about 6 to 11 cycles. There were at least 2.5 million CDR3-containing paired-end reads obtained from each sample. MiXCR was run by TCRdb on the 5' RACE reads, yielding one entry per CDR3 protein. The sample gives roughly 800,000 distinct CDR3 sequences, 58% of which show up once; 20% to 25% is in the top ten. Each donor had 8 to 10 milliliters of peripheral blood drawn. This sequence was found in a man aged 25 to 40 in good health. The chain employs TRBV5-1 and TRBJ2-1; 12 bases align to TRBD2. Sample: blood. The DNA for the CDR3 is TGCGCCAGCAGCTCAAGACTAGCGGGGGACTACAATGAGCAGTTCTTC. This gives the protein CASSSRLAGDYNEQFF.